This entry lists 25 T cell receptor beta chains sequenced from one sample in a study of shared clonotypes between healthy human individuals. Profiled with immunoSEQ multiplex PCR; TCRdb holds only in-frame clones, not every one. The repertoire holds 2 million to 2.5 million clones, with 85% to 95% as singletons. Sequencing was performed on naive CD4+ T cells from PBMCs. Described subset: CD45RA+ positively selected. Receptors were obtained from a man aged 18-30 years in good health. Some clones in this sample may be carry-over from other donors' samples.

As to this clone: Other DNA sequences from this sample encode an identical CDR3 as well. V usage is TRBV5-1 and J usage is TRBJ1-5, with 7 bases identical to TRBD1. CDR3 size: 16 residues. Germline assignment: CDR1 SGHRS and CDR2 YFSETQ. After removal of 4 bases from V and 3 bases from J, the junction contained 10 bases not matched to a gene. Here the CDR3 reads CASSDGEGGVNQPQHF. DNA of the CDR3: TGCGCCAGCAGCGACGGCGAAGGGGGCGTCAATCAGCCCCAGCATTTT.

This sequence joins TRBV28 and TRBJ2-5; TRBD2 agrees at 10 bases. Germline values: CDR1 MDHEN, CDR2 SYDVKM. CDR3 length equals 14 residues. V lost 7 bases and J lost 5; bases outside the gene matches: 7. The CDR3 DNA is TGTGCCAGCATTGCACTAGCGGGAAAGGAGACCCAGTACTTC. It translates to CASIALAGKETQYF.

The chain combines TRBV2 with TRBJ2-1, with 9 bases fitting TRBD2. The germline gives CDR1 SNHLY, CDR2 FYNNEI. The CDR3 is 13 residues long. V gave up 6 bases and J gave up 6 bases; unmatched junction bases: 3. The CDR3 bases are TGTGCCAGCAGGCGGGAGGGATCCAATGAGCAGTTCTTC. Amino acid sequence: CASRREGSNEQFF.

This clone was observed a single time. The V and J genes are TRBV28 and TRBJ2-7, with D uncertain. Germline V gives CDR1 MDHEN, CDR2 SYDVKM. The CDR3 contains 13 residues. V was trimmed by 6 bases and J by 3 bases, leaving 12 bases between them. In DNA, the CDR3 is TGTGCCAGCAGCGCCCCACAATTCTACGAGCAGTACTTC. Translation gives CASSAPQFYEQYF. Full variable domain (outside the CDR3, taken from reference TRBV28 and TRBJ2-7): DVKVTQSSRYLVKRTGEKVFLECVQDMDHENMFWYRQDPGLGLRLIYFSYDVKMKEKGDIPEGYSVSREKKERFSLILESASTNQTSMYLCASSAPQFYEQYFGPGTRLTVT.

The count of this clone is one. CDR3 loop: CASSPGKYTDTQYF. The CDR3 nucleotides read TGTGCCAGCAGTCCTGGGAAATACACAGATACGCAGTATTTT. This chain joins TRBV28 and TRBJ2-3; no clear D gene. The CDR3 sequence is 14 residues long. V was cut by 5 bases and J by 2 bases, with 11 bases left in between. CDR1 and CDR2 (germline): MDHEN, SYDVKM.

This clone came up many times. J is TRBJ2-7 and V is TRBV28, with D maybe TRBD1 (5 bases). The V gene lost 7 bases and the J gene lost 6 bases, with 13 bases spanning the gap. The germline CDR1 and CDR2 sequences are MDHEN and SYDVKM. CDR3 length: 12 residues. CDR3 nucleotides: TGTGCCAGCAATACCAGGGCGTCCGAGCAGTACTTC. Translated: CASNTRASEQYF.

The V and J genes are TRBV2 and TRBJ2-7; 7 bases are shared with TRBD1. Germline V CDR1 and CDR2: SNHLY, FYNNEI. The CDR3 spans 15 residues. V shed 7 bases and J 0 bases; nucleotides not matched to a gene: 9. In DNA, the CDR3 is TGTGCCAGCACCCGACAGGGAATGAGCTCCTACGAGCAGTACTTC. Amino acids: CASTRQGMSSYEQYF.

The rearrangement links TRBV9 to TRBJ2-4, with 8 nucleotides matching TRBD1. The CDR3 runs 15 residues. V lost 1 base, J lost 10 bases, and 10 bases stayed unmatched. Germline-derived CDR1 and CDR2 are SGDLS and YYNGEE. CDR3 sequence: CASSVSGTGGQIQYF. The CDR3, as DNA: TGTGCCAGCAGCGTAAGTGGGACAGGAGGGCAGATTCAGTACTTC.

The rearrangement joins TRBV30 to TRBJ2-2; 8 nucleotides align to TRBD2. CDR1 GTSNPN and CDR2 SVGIG come from the germline V gene (reference sequence). The CDR3 covers 13 residues. The CDR3, as DNA: TGTGACCGGACTAGCCGACACACCGGGGAGCTGTTTTTT. Its translation is CDRTSRHTGELFF.

This chain links TRBV14 with TRBJ2-1, with D unclear. The V end lost 4 bases, the J end lost 3 bases, and 7 bases lay between the germline ends. CDR1 is SGHDN, CDR2 FVKESK, per germline. The CDR3 sequence is 13 residues long. The CDR3 DNA reads as TGTGCCAGCAGCCCCCGACTCTACAATGAGCAGTTCTTC. Protein sequence: CASSPRLYNEQFF.

The genes are TRBV7-9 and TRBJ1-1; D remains ambiguous. The V gene lost 4 bases and the J gene lost 8 bases, with 14 bases spanning the gap. CDR3 length equals 13 residues. Germline loops: CDR1 SEHNR, CDR2 FQNEAQ (reference sequence). This chain's CDR3 is CASSSSLATEAFF. As DNA, the CDR3 is TGTGCCAGCAGCTCGAGTTTAGCCACCGAAGCTTTCTTT.

V gene TRBV6-5 combines with J gene TRBJ2-1; no clear D. Trimming removed 2 bases at V and 12 bases at J, with 20 bases between. The CDR3 loop spans 15 amino acids. Germline values: CDR1 MNHEY, CDR2 SVGAGI. Here the CDR3 reads CASSYDLGPSRVQFF. DNA of the CDR3: TGTGCCAGCAGTTACGATCTTGGCCCATCACGTGTGCAGTTCTTC.

J is TRBJ2-2 and V is TRBV30, with 7 bases aligning to TRBD2. CDR1 is GTSNPN and CDR2 is SVGIG in the germline V gene (reference sequence). After removal of 5 bases from V and 0 bases from J, the junction contained 9 bases not matched to a gene. CDR3 size: 16 residues. In DNA, the CDR3 is TGTGCCTGGGACATGGGGCGGGGGACGAACACCGGGGAGCTGTTTTTT. This translates into CAWDMGRGTNTGELFF.

This chain uses TRBV15 with TRBJ1-1, with a tentative D call TRBD1 (5 bases). In germline, CDR1 is LNHNV, CDR2 YYDKDF (reference sequence). The V end was cut by 0 bases, the J end by 4 bases, with 6 bases between. The CDR3 length is 13 residues. As DNA, the CDR3 is TGTGCCACCAGCAGAGATCAGGGCACTGAAGCTTTCTTT. Amino acid sequence: CATSRDQGTEAFF.

The J gene is TRBJ2-3, the V gene TRBV6-6, with D maybe TRBD1 (5 bases). This CDR3 is built from 16 residues. The germline V gene has CDR1 MNHNY and CDR2 SVGAGI (reference sequence). Trimming shortened V by 6 bases and J by 6 bases, and 22 bases separated the two germline ends. In nucleotides, the CDR3 is TGTGCCAGCAGGCCTTATGGGTCGGCAGGGTGGGATACGCAGTATTTT. Protein product: CASRPYGSAGWDTQYF.

The J gene is TRBJ1-1, the V gene TRBV6-5, with a tentative D call TRBD1 (5 bases). V dropped 5 bases and J dropped 5 bases, with 15 bases sitting between them. The CDR3 contains 14 residues. Looked up from germline, CDR1 is MNHEY and CDR2 is SVGAGI. The CDR3 reads CASSGPGGGTEAFF. CDR3 nucleotide sequence: TGTGCCAGCAGTGGTCCGGGGGGAGGAACTGAAGCTTTCTTT.

The rearrangement joins TRBV4-1 to TRBJ2-3; 9 bases match TRBD2. This CDR3 contains 17 residues. Germline V lookup: CDR1 MGHRA, CDR2 YSYEKL. The V and J ends lost 0 bases and 1 base, in that order; junction bases with no gene match: 5. For the CDR3, the DNA is TGCGCCAGCAGCCAAGATAGGGCGGGAGGGGGCACAGATACGCAGTATTTT. Translating gives CASSQDRAGGGTDTQYF.

The V call is TRBV5-8, the J call TRBJ2-5; D is uncertain. V was cut by 0 bases and J by 4 bases, with 13 bases left in between. Germline CDR1 is SGHTS and CDR2 is YDEGEE. This CDR3 spans 15 amino acids. The CDR3 sequence is CASSLVPFWGETQYF. CDR3 in DNA: TGTGCCAGCAGCTTGGTACCATTCTGGGGAGAGACCCAGTACTTC.

The chain recombines TRBV21-1 with TRBJ1-5. TRBV21-1 is described as a pseudogene. The length of the CDR3 is 18 residues. The CDR3, as DNA: TGTGCCAGCAGCAATAAGGGAGTTGGGCCAGCTCGCAATCAGCCCCAGCATTTT. Translating gives CASSNKGVGPARNQPQHF.

This chain connects TRBV28 to TRBJ2-7, with D perhaps TRBD2 (5 bases). The CDR3 covers 14 residues. Germline CDR1 and CDR2: MDHEN and SYDVKM. V was cut by 3 bases and J by 6 bases, with 15 bases left in between. CDR3 in DNA: TGTGCCAGCAGTTTTATCCACGGGGTGGGCGAGCAGTACTTC. This codes for CASSFIHGVGEQYF.

The sample holds one count of this clone. This chain connects TRBV20-1 to TRBJ1-1, with no clear D. V was pared by 6 bases and J by 11 bases, with 16 bases between. Germline CDR1 is DFQATT and CDR2 is SNEGSKA (reference sequence). The CDR3 length is 11 residues. The CDR3 DNA is TGCAGTGCGGTACAGCCTCTGATGGCTTTCTTT. Translation gives CSAVQPLMAFF.

This clone was detected once. This chain links TRBV29-1 with TRBJ2-5; D ambiguous. Germline lookup yields CDR1 SQVTM and CDR2 ANQGSEA. Trimming cost V 4 bases and J 5 bases, with 17 bases left between them. CDR3 length: 14 amino acids. In nucleotides, the CDR3 is TGCAGCGTTGTAAGCCCTATAACCGGGGAGACCCAGTACTTC. This translates into CSVVSPITGETQYF.

This chain links TRBV5-4 with TRBJ1-5; 10 bases line up with TRBD1. Trimming took 4 bases from V and 7 from J; bases not matched to a gene: 8. The CDR3 consists of 15 residues. Germline CDR1 and CDR2: SGHNT and YYREEE (reference sequence). CDR3 protein: CASSRDRGREQPQHF. The CDR3 DNA sequence: TGTGCCAGCAGCCGAGACAGGGGGCGCGAGCAGCCCCAGCATTTT.

This clone was observed a few times. This chain joins TRBV5-1 and TRBJ1-1; D is ambiguous. Trimming took off 5 bases at V and 6 bases at J, with 8 bases between the two ends. The CDR3 contains 11 residues. Germline assignment: CDR1 SGHRS and CDR2 YFSETQ. This CDR3 reads CASREAAEAFF. Written as DNA, the CDR3 is TGCGCCAGCAGGGAGGCGGCTGAAGCTTTCTTT.

The chain uses TRBV6-5 and TRBJ2-5; tentatively, D is TRBD2 (7 bases). CDR3 length: 15 amino acids. V lost 5 bases to trimming and J lost 4 bases, with 17 bases between them. Germline V CDR1 and CDR2: MNHEY, SVGAGI. CDR3 region: CASSLRGGGRETQYF. The CDR3 coding sequence is TGTGCCAGCAGTCTGCGTGGGGGGGGCAGAGAGACCCAGTACTTC.